The rows below give T cell receptor beta chains drawn from one sample of a study of shared clonotypes between healthy human individuals. This table comes from immunoSEQ multiplex PCR, and its TCRdb copy is limited to in-frame clones, with some not included. The sample has around 2.5 million clones; approximately 94% are singletons. The sequenced sample was naive CD4+ T cells from PBMCs. These receptors originate from a man younger than 30 in good health. Some clones in this sample may be carry-over from other donors' samples. The CDR3 runs from the conserved cysteine through the conserved F or W. The order of the fields is D gene, J gene, V gene, CDR3 protein. D genes are given only for firm matches.

.	TRBJ2-5	TRBV30	CAWSVKETQYF
.	TRBJ2-5	TRBV7-8	CASISPGQETQYF
.	TRBJ2-1	TRBV5-1	CASSRPGSNEQFF
.	TRBJ1-1	TRBV30	CAWSVATNTEAFF
TRBD1	TRBJ2-1	TRBV19	CASNIKGRTGVGPSSYNEQFF
.	TRBJ2-7	TRBV28	CATRRSSGAYEQYF
.	TRBJ1-5	TRBV11-2	CASSFSGNQPQHF
TRBD1	TRBJ2-5	TRBV6-1	CASSRDRGETQYF
TRBD1	TRBJ1-2	TRBV9	CASSVVPDRGDYGYTF
.	TRBJ1-2	TRBV7-2	CASSLVLGLSNYGYTF
.	TRBJ2-5	TRBV7-2	CASLRGGSETQYF
.	TRBJ2-1	TRBV18	CASSPFKGGVGYNEQFF
.	TRBJ2-5	TRBV7-9	CASSLMATPQETQYF
.	TRBJ2-5	TRBV7-2	CASSLFGTGEETQYF
.	TRBJ2-3	TRBV5-5	CASSFSAVTGDTQYF
.	TRBJ2-7	TRBV6-1	CASRRDSYYEQYF
.	TRBJ1-1	TRBV28	CAERGGNTEAFF
.	TRBJ2-7	TRBV28	CASEGATYEQYF
.	TRBJ2-5	TRBV5-5	CASSLVRAGETQYF
.	TRBJ1-1	TRBV5-1	CASSSYYSGRGTEAFF
.	TRBJ1-1	TRBV6-1	CASSVLGKTEAFF
.	TRBJ2-2	TRBV7-9	CASSLGELGNTGELFF
TRBD1	TRBJ1-5	TRBV19	CASSPTGTGGGQPQHF
.	TRBJ2-7	TRBV27	CASSWGRGGDYEQYF
.	TRBJ2-1	TRBV5-5	CASSNLSGRIHNEQFF
.	TRBJ2-7	TRBV21-1	CASSTRLAAKSSYEQYF
.	TRBJ2-7	TRBV30	CAWRVDGYEQYF
TRBD2	TRBJ2-1	TRBV5-1	CASSLATSGRGSYNEQFF
TRBD2	TRBJ2-7	TRBV19	CASSIGTSGSFTYEQYF
.	TRBJ1-5	TRBV7-8	CASSLFGAGNQPQHF
.	TRBJ2-7	TRBV28	CASSFPGRGVWEQYF